This T cell receptor beta chain is drawn from a study of T cell changes during pregnancy in multiple sclerosis. The V gene's germline CDR1 is KGHSH and CDR2 LQKENI. The CDR3 sequence is 16 residues long. Unmatched junction bases numbered 7, after V lost 3 bases and J lost 4 bases. Method: immunoSEQ multiplex PCR; TCRdb's copy keeps in-frame clones and lacks some. The sample holds around 100,000 clones, around 93% seen once. The material sequenced was peripheral blood, taken before pregnancy. The TCR was taken from a female donor with multiple sclerosis, enrolled in a pregnancy study. V and J are TRBV18 and TRBJ2-2; 8 bases match TRBD1. The CDR3 DNA sequence: TGTGCCAGCTCACCCTCAAGACAGGGGAGCACCGGGGAGCTGTTTTTT. Translated, it gives CASSPSRQGSTGELFF.